This T cell receptor (beta chain) was observed in a study of blood T cell repertoires in COVID-19. Study in general: PBMCs, B-cell-depleted T cells, or T cells provided the cDNA or gDNA that made up the material.

The CDR3 runs to 18 residues. CDR1 is SEHNR and CDR2 is FQNEAQ in the germline V gene (reference sequence). The V and J ends lost 4 bases and 3 bases, in that order; junction bases with no gene match: 15. This clone was picked up one time. Authors' analysis steps: Amplified reference gene primers provided the basis for estimating nucleated cell counts. Measured with immunoSEQ multiplex PCR; TCRdb has only the in-frame clones, and not every one. The DNA gave D and trimming, while V, J and clone size come from that table. The table lists about 200,000 clones, approximately 83% of them singletons. Material for sequencing was peripheral blood. The V gene is TRBV7-9, the J gene TRBJ2-1, with TRBD2 identical over 7 bases. The clonotype was recovered from a woman in her 40s with active or convalescent COVID-19. The CDR3 protein is CASSSRASGTAIYNEQFF. The CDR3 DNA reads as TGTGCCAGCAGCTCAAGGGCCAGCGGGACGGCGATCTACAATGAGCAGTTCTTC.